This TCR beta chain was profiled in a study of radiation and T cells in renal cell carcinoma. Germline V gene lookup returns CDR1 LNHDA and CDR2 SQIVND (reference sequence). The germline V and J ends were trimmed by 7 bases and 6 bases, with 12 bases remaining between them. CDR3 length: 13 amino acids. Treatment in this sample: treatment-naive control, cytoreductive nephrectomy. Generated by immunoSEQ multiplex PCR, the TCRdb table keeps only in-frame clones and is missing some. The table lists about 18,000 clones, roughly three fifths of them singletons. The chain employs TRBV19 and TRBJ2-2; weak D call: TRBD2 (5 bases). The sequencing here drew on tumor tissue, taken from a patient whose treatment was nephrectomy without radiotherapy. This sequence originates from a man aged 50-60 years with renal cell carcinoma. CDR3 in amino acids: CASMTGEPGELFF. The DNA of the CDR3 is TGTGCCAGTATGACTGGGGAGCCCGGGGAGCTGTTTTTT.